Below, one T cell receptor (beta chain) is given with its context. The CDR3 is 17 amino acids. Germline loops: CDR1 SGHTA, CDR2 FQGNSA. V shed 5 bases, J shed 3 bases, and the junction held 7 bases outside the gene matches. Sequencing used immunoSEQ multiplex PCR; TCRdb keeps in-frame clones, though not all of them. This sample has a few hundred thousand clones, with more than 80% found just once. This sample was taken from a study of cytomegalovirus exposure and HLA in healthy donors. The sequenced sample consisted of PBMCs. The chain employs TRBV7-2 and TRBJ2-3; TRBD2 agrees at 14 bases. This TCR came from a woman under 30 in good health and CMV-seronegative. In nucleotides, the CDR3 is TGTGCCAGCAGCCTAGGACTAGCGGGAGGTAGTACAGATACGCAGTATTTT. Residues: CASSLGLAGGSTDTQYF.